This T cell receptor beta chain derives from a study of T cells after yellow fever vaccination (dated by TCRdb to the late 2010s). The study in broad terms: The SMART-Seq v4 Ultra Low Input RNA kit was used to prepare libraries from fractions with low cell numbers. Two healthy male donors made up the cohort, one aged 18 to 29 years and the other aged 30 to 40 years. Blood samples were taken at several timepoints before and after primary and secondary immunization, and bulk PBMC replicates and cell subsets were isolated. To track T-cell clones before and after primary and booster YFV17D yellow fever vaccination, bulk TCR alpha and beta repertoires were sequenced longitudinally.

The treatment or condition label, as the study defines it: live attenuated yellow fever vaccine strain. At each blood-draw timepoint, two biological replicates of bulk PBMCs were collected. PBMCs were isolated from peripheral blood using a standard Ficoll-Paque protocol. RNA was extracted with TriZol from bulk PBMCs, CD4 and CD8 fractions, and dextramer-positive and dextramer-negative fractions. TCR cDNA was synthesized by 5'RACE template switching, through which a universal primer site and unique molecular identifiers were introduced. Priming for cDNA synthesis came from both the TCR alpha and TCR beta constant segments. Libraries were amplified in two PCR steps, with sample barcodes and sequencing adapters added in the second step. Sequencing of libraries was performed on Illumina HiSeq 2500 (2x100 bp) or NovaSeq (2x150 bp). The source study handled its data this way. Reads were demultiplexed and collapsed into UMI consensus sequences with MIGEC, and V(D)J alignment was performed with MiXCR. Clonotypes responding to the vaccine were identified with edgeR on replicate PBMC samples, with the criteria of FDR below 0.01 and a log2 fold change above 5 up to day 15. Bulk clonotypes were assigned CD4 or CD8 identity according to which sequenced CD4 or CD8 repertoire held them at higher abundance. The public reads were reanalyzed by TCRdb: fastp trimming at Q25, MiXCR alignment, in-frame beta chains only. Each record represents a unique CDR3 protein, reported with the most common genes and DNA among its rows. The V and J calls were determined by TCRdb, not by the authors. The sample yields approximately 580,000 distinct CDR3 sequences; around 17% were counted once. The ten biggest clones cover approximately 15% of the sample.

The investigation overall reported the following: Because only a couple of donors were included in the study, the extent to which the findings can be generalized is limited. After the booster, most of the clones that had expanded following primary vaccination were detected again (roughly 96% of CD4 and around nine tenths of CD8), which suggests that memory was broadly maintained. Because abundant contaminating clonotypes from the bulk population could be contained in FACS-sorted repertoires, computational filtering was required. A small share of clonotypes was detected in both CD4 and CD8 compartments, with the overlap likely arising from convergent recombination. Compared with the primary T-cell response, the secondary T-cell response was weaker but faster, peaking on day 5 rather than day 15.

The junction carries 16 bases between V and J, which are trimmed by 1 base and 5 bases respectively. The CDR3 runs 15 amino acids, cysteine and phenylalanine included. Solely the CDR3 DNA is kept, with 45 bases framed from the first base. Looking up the germline V gene yields CDR1 SGHRS and CDR2 YFSETQ. On this clonotype itself: The target of this receptor is not known. Nothing much larger sits one base from this clone, and base qualities are not available.

The sequence came from a man younger than 35 who received the YFV17D yellow fever vaccine. The input for sequencing was PBMCs, taken around 5 days after the first yellow fever vaccination. Recombination joined TRBV5-1 with TRBJ2-7; D gene: possibly TRBD2, on 6 matching bases. CDR3 loop: CASSLFLGLADEQYF. The DNA reads TGCGCCAGCAGCTTGTTTTTGGGACTCGCGGACGAGCAGTACTTC.